The 16 T cell receptor beta chains below were found in one sample sequenced in a study of vaccination effects on CD4 cells after COVID-19 (dated by TCRdb to between 2021 and 2024). The method behind the library was the immunoSEQ multiplex PCR assay. TCRdb's version of the immuneACCESS table is confined to in-frame rearrangements and falls short of the full clone set. An unresolved V gene accounts for under half of the shortfall where checked; the remainder is of unknown origin. This sample lists about 80,000 clones; over 75% were detected once. The ten largest clones capture more than 0.95% of the sample. To identify antigen-specific CD4+ T cell clonotypes by their expansion, the ViraFEST assay first stimulated PBMC with viral peptide pools and then applied TCR sequencing. After about 9 days of culture, CD4+ T cells were isolated with the EasySep CD4+ T cell isolation kit. Each participant got two doses of an mRNA SARS-CoV-2 vaccine, either BNT162b2 or mRNA-1273.

Their specific antigens are unknown. This specimen consisted of CD4+ T cells from PBMCs cultured with HCoV-OC43 spike peptides, obtained after COVID-19 vaccination. This sample's cell subset or site label indicates: HCoV-OC43 spike overlapping peptide pool stimulation. The origin of the receptors is a human donor who received a COVID-19 vaccine.

The chain recombines TRBV19 with TRBJ1-5; no reliable D call. The CDR3 contains 13 residues. From germline, CDR1 is LNHDA and CDR2 SQIVND (reference sequence). Trimming shortened V by 2 bases and J by 3 bases, and 5 bases separated the two germline ends. CDR3 DNA: TGTGCCAGTAGTATACAAACCAATCAGCCCCAGCATTTT. This gives the protein CASSIQTNQPQHF. Full variable domain (rest looked up from reference TRBV19 and TRBJ1-5): DGGITQSPKYLFRKEGQNVTLSCEQNLNHDAMYWYRQDPGQGLRLIYYSQIVNDFQKGDIAEGYSVSREKKESFPLTVTSAQKNPTAFYLCASSIQTNQPQHFGDGTRLSIL.

In its sample, this clone was seen a few times. V is TRBV7-3 and J is TRBJ1-6, with 8 nucleotides matching TRBD1. CDR1 is SGHTA, CDR2 FQGTGA, per germline. The CDR3 extends over 14 amino acids. V lost 6 bases to trimming and J lost 11 bases; unmatched junction nucleotides: 9. CDR3 in DNA: TGTGCCAGCAGGCCGACCGGACAGGGTCCACCCCTCCACTTT. Residues: CASRPTGQGPPLHF.

This chain uses TRBV7-3 with TRBJ2-2, with D perhaps matching TRBD2 (7 bases). Deletions cut 4 bases from V and 3 bases from J, with 12 bases between. The CDR3 spans 15 residues. Germline CDR1 is SGHTA and CDR2 is FQGTGA. The CDR3 DNA reads TGTGCCAGCAGCTCGGAGGGGGGGGACACCGGGGAGCTGTTTTTT. Protein: CASSSEGGDTGELFF.

The chain links TRBV11-2 to TRBJ1-6; D possibly corresponds to TRBD1 (6 bases). This CDR3 region has 15 residues. Trimming stripped 5 bases from V and 7 bases from J, with 15 bases between. CDR1 and CDR2 (germline): SGHAT, FQNNGV. The CDR3 is CASSAPWDTNSPLHF. CDR3 DNA: TGTGCCAGCAGCGCCCCATGGGACACGAATTCACCCCTCCACTTT.

The chain recombines TRBV12-3 or TRBV12-4 with TRBJ1-2; a weak D match, TRBD1 (5 bases). V dropped 1 base and J dropped 4 bases, with 7 bases sitting between them. The CDR3 is 13 residues long. The CDR3 sequence: CASSLEGPYGYTF. The DNA for the CDR3 is TGTGCCAGCAGTTTAGAGGGGCCCTATGGCTACACCTTC.

The rearrangement links TRBV4-1 to TRBJ2-3, with D tentatively TRBD1 or TRBD2 (5 bases each). In germline, CDR1 is MGHRA, CDR2 YSYEKL. With 6 bases removed from V and 1 base from J, the gap between germline ends came to 11 bases. The CDR3 spans 14 residues. The CDR3 region is CASRLRDGTDTQYF. The CDR3 DNA reads TGCGCCAGCAGACTCAGGGACGGCACAGATACGCAGTATTTT.

The chain is built from TRBV29-1 and TRBJ2-5; possible D gene TRBD1, 6 bases. Trimming took 4 bases from V and 5 from J, leaving 20 bases between them. The CDR3 is 15 amino acids. The germline V gene has CDR1 SQVTM and CDR2 ANQGSEA. The CDR3 DNA is TGCAGCGTTGTAGGACAGTTTGGGGGATCGGAGACCCAGTACTTC. Protein: CSVVGQFGGSETQYF.

The chain has TRBV12-3 or TRBV12-4 and TRBJ1-2; D remains unclear. The CDR3 covers 12 residues. Trimming removed 7 bases from V and 8 bases from J, with 14 bases in between. CDR3 protein: CASTLDFEGYTF. The CDR3 coding sequence is TGTGCCAGCACCCTCGACTTTGAGGGCTACACCTTC.

V usage is TRBV5-6 and J usage is TRBJ1-3; D perhaps matches TRBD1 (6 bases). The V gene's germline CDR1 is SGHDT and CDR2 YYEEEE. CDR3 length: 15 amino acids. V shed 0 bases and J shed 0 bases, with 7 bases lying between them. The CDR3 DNA is TGTGCCAGCAGCTTGGAGGGGGACTCTGGAAACACCATATATTTT. This translates into CASSLEGDSGNTIYF.

The chain carries TRBV28 and TRBJ2-2; D uncertain. Looked up from germline, CDR1 is MDHEN and CDR2 is SYDVKM. The length of the CDR3 is 13 residues. V lost 3 bases, J lost 1 base, and 3 bases lay in between. The CDR3: CASSFRNTGELFF. The CDR3 coding sequence is TGTGCCAGCAGTTTCAGGAACACCGGGGAGCTGTTTTTT. Variable domain in full (rest from reference TRBV28 and TRBJ2-2): DVKVTQSSRYLVKRTGEKVFLECVQDMDHENMFWYRQDPGLGLRLIYFSYDVKMKEKGDIPEGYSVSREKKERFSLILESASTNQTSMYLCASSFRNTGELFFGEGSRLTVL.

This chain joins TRBV2 and TRBJ1-1; D is unclear. V was pared by 2 bases and J by 0 bases, with 13 bases between. The CDR3 loop spans 16 amino acids. In germline, CDR1 is SNHLY, CDR2 FYNNEI. CDR3 in DNA: TGTGCCAGCAGTGAAAATCATCCAGGACTGAACACTGAAGCTTTCTTT. Its translation: CASSENHPGLNTEAFF.

This clone has more than one count but fewer than ten. CDR3: CASSAGTGRNTIYF. The CDR3 DNA reads as TGTGCCAGCAGCGCCGGGACAGGTAGAAACACCATATATTTT. The V and J genes are TRBV2 and TRBJ1-3; 8 bases match TRBD1. The junction had 6 bases not matched to a gene; V was cut back by 6 bases and J by 5 bases. CDR1 and CDR2 (germline): SNHLY, FYNNEI. The CDR3 length is 14 residues.

The chain recombines TRBV20-1 with TRBJ1-5; unclear D gene. Trimming pared 3 bases from V and 0 bases from J, leaving 9 bases between. The germline gives CDR1 DFQATT, CDR2 SNEGSKA (reference sequence). This CDR3 spans 14 amino acids. CDR3 nucleotide sequence: TGCAGTGCTAGTCTGGACCGTAGCAATCAGCCCCAGCATTTT. This translates into CSASLDRSNQPQHF.

The J gene is TRBJ2-5, the V gene TRBV30, with D unclear. With 1 base removed from V and 4 bases from J, the gap between germline ends came to 7 bases. The CDR3 has 12 residues. CDR1 and CDR2 from the germline V gene are GTSNPN and SVGIG (reference sequence). DNA of the CDR3: TGTGCCTGGAGTGCTGTTGGAGAGACCCAGTACTTC. Residues: CAWSAVGETQYF.

The V call is TRBV5-6, the J call TRBJ2-7; 7 nucleotides align to TRBD2. CDR1 SGHDT and CDR2 YYEEEE come from the germline V gene. V shed 1 base and J 5 bases; nucleotides not matched to a gene: 15. The CDR3 sequence is 17 residues long. CDR3 residues: CASSLIFAERGEDEQYV. DNA of the CDR3: TGTGCCAGCAGCTTGATTTTCGCCGAGCGGGGTGAAGACGAGCAGTACGTC.

The genes are TRBV3-1 (or the pseudogene TRBV3-2) and TRBJ1-6; D gene ambiguous. This CDR3 comprises 15 residues. The germline V gene has CDR1 LGHDT and CDR2 YNNKEL (reference sequence). V shed 1 base and J shed 0 bases, with 4 bases lying between them. The CDR3 nucleotides are TGTGCCAGCAGCCAAGGAAGCTCCTATAATTCACCCCTCCACTTT. Translation gives CASSQGSSYNSPLHF.